The 10 T cell receptor beta chains reported below all come from one sample, sequenced in a study of T cells in Graves' hyperthyroidism and ophthalmopathy. Amplification of TCR beta CDR3 regions used RNA as the template. First-round RT-PCR targeting the TCR CDR3 was performed with the HTBI primer set. From the multiplex PCR reads, TCRdb called clonotypes with MiXCR, one entry per CDR3 protein. Among under 650,000 distinct CDR3 sequences listed, 15% to 20% were seen once. Sequenced material: blood. The receptor source for this set is a woman in her thirties with Graves' hyperthyroidism.

This chain uses TRBV2 with TRBJ2-5; D call uncertain. The CDR3 sequence is 13 residues long. The germline V and J ends were trimmed by 4 bases and 4 bases, with 10 bases remaining between them. CDR1 is SNHLY and CDR2 is FYNNEI in the germline V gene. CDR3 bases: TGTGCCAGCAGTGGACTGGGCCCAGAGACCCAGTACTTC. It specifies CASSGLGPETQYF.

This clonotype was detected many times. The V and J genes are TRBV2 and TRBJ2-6; D unresolved. V lost 5 bases, J lost 6 bases, and 8 bases lay in between. This CDR3 region has 13 residues. Germline-derived CDR1 and CDR2 are SNHLY and FYNNEI. CDR3 DNA: TGTGCCAGCAGTTCGTTTGCGGCCAACGTCCTGACTTTC. As protein: CASSSFAANVLTF.

The genes are TRBV6-5 and TRBJ1-4, with a tentative D call TRBD1 (5 bases). Germline V gene data show CDR1 as MNHEY and CDR2 as SVGAGI. Trimming removed 0 bases from V and 0 bases from J, with 29 bases in between. The CDR3 has 23 residues. CDR3 residues: CASSYSTPDIAVVFGATNEKLFF. CDR3 sequence (DNA): TGTGCCAGCAGTTACTCAACCCCGGACATAGCGGTTGTTTTCGGTGCAACTAATGAAAAACTGTTTTTT.

This clonotype showed up many times. The V call is TRBV18, the J call TRBJ2-7; 9 nucleotides align to TRBD1. With V trimmed by 8 bases and J by 1 base, 6 bases remained unmatched. CDR1 is KGHSH and CDR2 is LQKENI in the germline V gene. The CDR3 sequence is 14 residues long. CDR3 amino acids: CASSPDRGSYEQYF. Here the CDR3 DNA reads TGTGCCAGCAGCCCCGACAGGGGGTCCTACGAGCAGTACTTC.

About this clonotype: This clone may be a read error of a much larger clone one base away. This rearrangement joins TRBV28 to TRBJ1-2; no firm D call. The CDR3 has 12 residues. CDR1 and CDR2 from the germline V gene are MDHEN and SYDVKM. The CDR3 DNA reads as TGTGCCAGCAGTTTTAGTTACTATGGCAACACCTTC. Residues: CASSFSYYGNTF.

The sample holds many counts of this clonotype. The chain recombines TRBV6-1 with TRBJ1-2; 10 nucleotides match TRBD1. Germline V lookup: CDR1 MNHNS, CDR2 SASEGT. There are 17 residues in the CDR3. V shed 6 bases and J 4 bases; nucleotides not matched to a gene: 14. The CDR3 sequence: CASSSGTGALTLYGYTF. DNA for the CDR3: TGTGCCAGCAGCTCCGGGACAGGGGCCCTAACCCTCTATGGCTACACCTTC.

This clonotype was observed many times. In DNA, the CDR3 is TGTGCCAGCAGTTTACTCCGACAGGGTGATGGCCAGCCCCAGCATTTT. Protein: CASSLLRQGDGQPQHF. The genes are TRBV12-3 or TRBV12-4 and TRBJ1-5, with 7 bases identical to TRBD1. The CDR3 spans 16 residues. The trim removed 2 bases at V and 7 bases at J, leaving 11 bases unmatched.

This clonotype was counted between two and nine times. The chain employs TRBV9 and TRBJ1-3; D remains ambiguous. Germline CDR1 reads SGDLS; CDR2 reads YYNGEE. The V gene lost 0 bases and the J gene lost 6 bases, with 10 bases spanning the gap. The CDR3 spans 14 residues. CDR3 loop: CASSVDATVNTIYF. CDR3 in DNA: TGTGCCAGCAGCGTAGATGCGACGGTAAACACCATATATTTT. Full variable domain (rest looked up from reference TRBV9 and TRBJ1-3): DSGVTQTPKHLITATGQRVTLRCSPRSGDLSVYWYQQSLDQGLQFLIQYYNGEERAKGNILERFSAQQFPDLHSELNLSSLELGDSALYFCASSVDATVNTIYFGEGSWLTVV.

This clonotype was counted many times. J is TRBJ2-7 and V is TRBV28; 9 nucleotides match TRBD1. Germline V gene sequence: CDR1 MDHEN, CDR2 SYDVKM. J lost 4 bases, V lost 8 bases, and 9 bases had no gene match. The CDR3 is 14 amino acids. CDR3 coding DNA: TGTGCCAGCGGTCAGACCGGGACAGGGTACGAGCAGTACTTC. Translated, it gives CASGQTGTGYEQYF. Supplemented by reference TRBV28 and TRBJ2-7, the full variable domain reads DVKVTQSSRYLVKRTGEKVFLECVQDMDHENMFWYRQDPGLGLRLIYFSYDVKMKEKGDIPEGYSVSREKKERFSLILESASTNQTSMYLCASGQTGTGYEQYFGPGTRLTVT.

The chain combines TRBV29-1 with TRBJ1-5; 9 positions agree with TRBD1. V was clipped by 7 bases and J by 6 bases; unmatched bases: 7. Germline V gene lookup returns CDR1 SQVTM and CDR2 ANQGSEA. This CDR3 contains 13 residues. In DNA form, the CDR3 reads TGCAGCGCCGGAGGGACAGGGTCTCAGCCCCAGCATTTT. Encoded protein: CSAGGTGSQPQHF.